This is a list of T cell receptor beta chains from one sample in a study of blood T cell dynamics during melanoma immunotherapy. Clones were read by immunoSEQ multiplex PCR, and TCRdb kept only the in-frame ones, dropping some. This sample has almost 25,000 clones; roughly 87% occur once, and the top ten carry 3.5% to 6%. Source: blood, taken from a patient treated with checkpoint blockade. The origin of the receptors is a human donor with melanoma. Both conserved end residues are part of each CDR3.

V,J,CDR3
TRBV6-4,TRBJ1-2,CASRQGQGAFGYTF
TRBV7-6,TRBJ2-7,CASSLSGGEQYF
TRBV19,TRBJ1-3,CASNRGGEGGSIYF
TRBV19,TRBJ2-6,CASKEAPGANVLTF
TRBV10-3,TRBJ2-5,CAIRQGEQETQYF
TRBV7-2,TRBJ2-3,CASSLGREYVTDTQYF
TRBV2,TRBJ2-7,CASSENGSYEQYF
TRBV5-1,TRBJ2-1,CASSLTGTGDFNEQFF
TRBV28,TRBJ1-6,CASSPPTTGLSDSPLHF
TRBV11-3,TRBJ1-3,CASSLDRALSGNTIYF
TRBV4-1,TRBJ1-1,CASSQPAMRAGGEAFF
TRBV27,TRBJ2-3,CASSLSVQGTQYF
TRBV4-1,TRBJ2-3,CASSQEDSTDTQYF
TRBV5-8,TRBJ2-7,CASSLDRAYEQYF
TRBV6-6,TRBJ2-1,CASSYSPSGQKNEQFF
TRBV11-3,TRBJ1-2,CASSLDGPQQRTNYGYTF
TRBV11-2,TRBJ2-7,CASSHDASEQYF
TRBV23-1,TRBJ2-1,CASSQSGTVTNNEQFF